Below, 18 T cell receptor beta chains from the same sample are listed, as sequenced in a study of blood T cells in healthy people across ages. Sample-barcoded 5' priming and a J-beta primer mix drove a second PCR of roughly 6 to 12 cycles. TCRdb re-analysed the 5' RACE reads in MiXCR, keeping a single row per CDR3 protein. The table includes over 950,000 distinct CDR3 sequences, about two fifths detected once. The specimen sequenced was blood. The receptors were sampled from a man aged 18 to 30 in good health.

This clonotype was seen repeatedly, ten times or more. This chain uses TRBV10-3 with TRBJ2-3; tentatively, D is TRBD2 (5 bases). The germline CDR1 and CDR2 sequences are ENHRY and SYGVKD. The CDR3 consists of 14 residues. Trimming shortened V by 7 bases and J by 8 bases, and 19 bases separated the two germline ends. The CDR3 bases are TGTGCCATCAACAATGGGCCCGGAGAGGGTACGCAGTATTTT. Protein sequence: CAINNGPGEGTQYF.

The chain carries TRBV3-1 and TRBJ2-7; no definite D call. CDR1 is LGHDT, CDR2 YNNKEL, per germline (reference sequence). This CDR3 has 15 amino acids. Trimming pared 1 base from V and 4 bases from J, leaving 14 bases between. DNA for the CDR3: TGTGCCAGCAGCCAAGCCGCAGGACCGGAATACGAGCAGTACTTC. Protein sequence: CASSQAAGPEYEQYF.

The chain combines TRBV19 with TRBJ1-2; TRBD1 is a possible D gene (6 bases). Trimming left V 3 bases short and J 1 base short, with 12 bases between. The CDR3 is 15 amino acids. The V gene's germline CDR1 is LNHDA and CDR2 SQIVND (reference sequence). The CDR3 loop is CASSIEQGFNYGYTF. The CDR3 nucleotides are TGTGCCAGTAGTATCGAGCAGGGGTTTAACTATGGCTACACCTTC.

The V gene is TRBV4-3, the J gene TRBJ2-5; D ambiguous. With the DNA end fitting TRBJ2-1 better, the J assignment may be wrong. CDR3 size: 16 residues. In germline, CDR1 is LGHNA, CDR2 YSLEER. CDR3: CASSQDWKGYQETQFF. CDR3 coding DNA: TGCGCCAGCAGCCAAGATTGGAAAGGCTACCAAGAGACCCAGTTCTTC.

This clonotype was detected ten times or more. The CDR3 DNA follows: TGTGCCAGTGCTGGGCCCATGAACACTGAAGCTTTCTTT. As protein: CASAGPMNTEAFF. The chain carries TRBV2 and TRBJ1-1; D is unclear. Germline CDR1 is SNHLY and CDR2 is FYNNEI. This CDR3 has 13 residues. V lost 9 bases to trimming and J lost 0 bases, with 11 bases between them.

The CDR3 DNA follows: TGTGCCAGCAGCTCGAAACCACAGGGAGCGTACAATGAGCAGTACTTC. Its translation is CASSSKPQGAYNEQYF. The chain is built from TRBV7-2 and TRBJ2-5, with D possibly being TRBD1 (6 bases). The CDR3 has 16 residues. V lost 4 bases and J 11 bases, leaving 26 bases between the germline ends. The germline V gene encodes CDR1 SGHTA and CDR2 FQGNSA.

In this sample, this clonotype turned up many times. This chain uses TRBV12-3 or TRBV12-4 with TRBJ1-2; 9 nucleotides line up with TRBD1. Germline trimming cut 5 bases from V and 5 bases from J; bases unmatched to any gene: 9. This CDR3 contains 15 residues. The CDR3 sequence: CASSLAATGGYGYTF. The DNA of the CDR3 is TGTGCCAGCAGTCTTGCCGCGACAGGGGGATATGGCTACACCTTC.

The genes are TRBV25-1 and TRBJ1-2; 7 bases are shared with TRBD1. V was pared by 3 bases and J by 10 bases, with 5 bases of the junction left unmatched. The CDR3 loop spans 12 amino acids. Germline V lookup: CDR1 MGHDK, CDR2 SYGVNS. The CDR3 region is CASSERTGDYTF. The CDR3 region has the DNA TGTGCCAGCAGTGAGAGGACAGGAGACTACACCTTC.

J is TRBJ1-5 and V is TRBV27; the match to TRBD1 covers 11 bases. This CDR3 has 15 amino acids. J gave up 3 bases and V 8 bases, and 6 bases lay outside the gene matches. CDR1 is MNHEY, CDR2 SMNVEV, per germline (reference sequence). The CDR3 DNA is TGTGCCAGCGGACAGGGGGCATACCCCAATCAGCCCCAGCATTTT. Its protein is CASGQGAYPNQPQHF.

The CDR3 nucleotides are TGTGCCAGCAGCCTATCAGGGACAGAAAACTATGGCTACACCTTC. The encoded protein is CASSLSGTENYGYTF. The chain links TRBV6-6 to TRBJ1-2, with TRBD1 matching 7 bases. The V gene's germline CDR1 is MNHNY and CDR2 SVGAGI (reference sequence). The CDR3 covers 15 residues. Trimming at V came to 6 bases and at J to 2 bases, leaving 9 bases not matched to a gene.

This clonotype turned up a few times. J is TRBJ1-1 and V is TRBV5-1; TRBD1 might be the D (5 bases). The germline V and J ends were trimmed by 0 bases and 5 bases, with 14 bases remaining between them. This CDR3 comprises 15 residues. Germline V gene lookup returns CDR1 SGHRS and CDR2 YFSETQ. The CDR3 DNA reads as TGCGCCAGCAGCTTGGACCCCTCTGGGGGGACTGAAGCTTTCTTT. Protein: CASSLDPSGGTEAFF.

The gene calls are TRBV29-1 and TRBJ2-4; 12 positions agree with TRBD1. V trimming: 5 bases; J trimming: 6 bases; junction bases outside the gene matches: 11. CDR1 and CDR2 (germline): SQVTM, ANQGSEA. The CDR3 extends over 16 amino acids. The CDR3 spells CSVTGQGAEGINIQYF. DNA of the CDR3: TGCAGCGTTACGGGACAGGGGGCAGAGGGGATAAACATTCAGTACTTC.

This chain connects TRBV7-2 to TRBJ1-4; weak D call: TRBD1 (5 bases). Trimming took off 6 bases at V and 5 bases at J, with 10 bases between the two ends. This CDR3 contains 13 residues. CDR1 and CDR2 from the germline V gene are SGHTA and FQGNSA. The CDR3 nucleotides read TGTGCCAGCAGAGGGGATCTGAATGAAAAACTGTTTTTT. Translated: CASRGDLNEKLFF.

This clonotype was recorded only once. This chain uses TRBV5-6 with TRBJ2-5, with TRBD2 matching over 7 bases. The last part of the DNA fits TRBJ2-7 better; the J call may be wrong. CDR1 and CDR2 from the germline V gene are SGHDT and YYEEEE. CDR3 size: 14 residues. The CDR3 region is CASSYRGGAYEQYF. The CDR3 nucleotides read TGTGCCAGCAGTTATAGGGGAGGGGCTTACGAGCAGTACTTC.

V and J are TRBV5-8 and TRBJ2-3, with a possible D match to TRBD2 (6 bases). The ends were cut back, 3 bases at V and 2 bases at J, with 16 bases in the middle. Germline CDR1 is SGHTS and CDR2 is YDEGEE. The length of the CDR3 is 16 residues. The CDR3 sequence is CASSWGARGDTDTQYF. In nucleotides, the CDR3 is TGTGCCAGCAGCTGGGGAGCGCGGGGAGACACAGATACGCAGTATTTT.

This chain connects TRBV5-1 to TRBJ1-1; no clear D. V lost 0 bases to trimming and J lost 2 bases, with 11 bases between them. CDR1 SGHRS and CDR2 YFSETQ come from the germline V gene. This CDR3 contains 15 residues. The CDR3 DNA is TGCGCCAGCAGCTTGGATCACACCCCAAACACTGAAGCTTTCTTT. Amino acids: CASSLDHTPNTEAFF.

The chain combines TRBV5-1 with TRBJ1-2; a possible D gene is TRBD1 (5 bases). Germline V CDR1 and CDR2: SGHRS, YFSETQ. The V gene lost 3 bases and the J gene lost 4 bases, with 13 bases spanning the gap. The CDR3 runs to 14 residues. CDR3 protein: CASSSSQGLYGYTF. The CDR3 nucleotides read TGCGCCAGCAGCTCAAGCCAGGGCCTCTATGGCTACACCTTC. Using reference TRBV5-1 and TRBJ1-2 for the parts outside the CDR3, the full variable domain is KAGVTQTPRYLIKTRGQQVTLSCSPISGHRSVSWYQQTPGQGLQFLFEYFSETQRNKGNFPGRFSGRQFSNSRSEMNVSTLELGDSALYLCASSSSQGLYGYTFGSGTRLTVV.

This clonotype was seen a few times. V is TRBV7-9 and J is TRBJ2-5; D unclear. Trimming removed 4 bases from V and 1 base from J, with 16 bases in between. The CDR3 consists of 16 residues. Germline V lookup: CDR1 SEHNR, CDR2 FQNEAQ (reference sequence). CDR3 residues: CASSSAHTSVQETQYF. The CDR3 DNA sequence: TGTGCCAGCAGCTCAGCTCACACGTCGGTCCAAGAGACCCAGTACTTC.